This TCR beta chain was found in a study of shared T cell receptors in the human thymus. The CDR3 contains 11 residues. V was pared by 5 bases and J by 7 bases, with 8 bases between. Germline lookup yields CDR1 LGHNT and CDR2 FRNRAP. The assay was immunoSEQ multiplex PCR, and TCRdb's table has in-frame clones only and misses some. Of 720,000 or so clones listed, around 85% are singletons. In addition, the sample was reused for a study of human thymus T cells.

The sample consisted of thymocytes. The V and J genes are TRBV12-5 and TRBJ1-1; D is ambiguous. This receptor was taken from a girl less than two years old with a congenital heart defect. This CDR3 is CASGTNGEAFF. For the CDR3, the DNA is TGTGCTAGTGGTACGAACGGTGAAGCTTTCTTT.